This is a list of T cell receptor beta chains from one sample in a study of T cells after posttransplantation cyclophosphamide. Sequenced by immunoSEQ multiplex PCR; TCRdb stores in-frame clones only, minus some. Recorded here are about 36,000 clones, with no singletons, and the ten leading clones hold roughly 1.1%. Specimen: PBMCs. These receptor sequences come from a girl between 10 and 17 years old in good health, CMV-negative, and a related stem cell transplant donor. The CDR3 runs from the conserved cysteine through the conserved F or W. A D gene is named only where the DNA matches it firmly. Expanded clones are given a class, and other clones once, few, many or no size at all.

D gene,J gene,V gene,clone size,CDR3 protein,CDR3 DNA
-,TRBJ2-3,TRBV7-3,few,CASSLTSTNTDTQYF,TGTGCCAGCAGCTTAACTAGCACTAACACGGATACGCAGTATTTT
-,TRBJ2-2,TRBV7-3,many,CASSFQTDFSAGELFF,TGTGCCAGCAGCTTTCAGACAGACTTTTCGGCCGGGGAGCTGTTTTTT
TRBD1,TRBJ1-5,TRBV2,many,CASSGTGGSQPQHF,TGTGCCAGCAGCGGGACAGGGGGAAGTCAGCCCCAGCATTTT
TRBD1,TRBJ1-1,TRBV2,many,CASAGGGLNTEAFF,TGTGCCAGCGCAGGGGGCGGGTTGAACACTGAAGCTTTCTTT
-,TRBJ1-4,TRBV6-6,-,CASSYSMQATNEKLFF,TGTGCCAGCAGTTACTCGATGCAGGCAACCAATGAAAAACTGTTTTTT
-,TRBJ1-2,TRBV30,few,CAWSVRDIANYGYTF,TGTGCCTGGAGTGTACGAGACATCGCTAACTATGGCTACACCTTC
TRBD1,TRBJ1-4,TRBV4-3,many,CASSQDGGTVNEKLFF,TGCGCCAGCAGCCAAGATGGGGGGACAGTTAATGAAAAACTGTTTTTT
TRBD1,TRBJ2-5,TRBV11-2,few,CASSLRGPKETQYF,TGTGCCAGCAGCCTCAGGGGGCCCAAAGAGACCCAGTACTTC
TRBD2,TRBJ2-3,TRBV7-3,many,CASSGTSGQQGDTQYF,TGTGCCAGCAGCGGGACTAGCGGGCAACAGGGAGATACGCAGTATTTT
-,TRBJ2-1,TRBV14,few,CASSQDLQGPYNEQFF,TGTGCCAGCAGCCAAGATCTGCAGGGTCCATACAATGAGCAGTTCTTC
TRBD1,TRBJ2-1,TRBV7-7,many,CASSLAQGANNEQFF,TGTGCCAGCAGCTTAGCGCAGGGGGCAAACAATGAGCAGTTCTTC
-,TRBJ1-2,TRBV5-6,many,CASSLKPGHRSRGYTF,TGTGCCAGCAGCCTTAAACCGGGACACCGCTCGAGGGGCTACACCTTC
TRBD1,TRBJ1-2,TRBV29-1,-,CSVLDRERGYTF,TGCAGCGTGCTGGACAGGGAACGTGGCTACACCTTC
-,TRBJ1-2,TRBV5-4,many,CASSLDRGRAYGYTF,TGTGCCAGCAGCTTGGATAGGGGCAGAGCCTATGGCTACACCTTC
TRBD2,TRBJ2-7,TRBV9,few,CASSVAASSGSYEQYF,TGTGCCAGCAGCGTAGCCGCTTCTAGCGGGTCGTACGAGCAGTACTTC
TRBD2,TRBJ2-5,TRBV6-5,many,CASSYSSSGAQETQYF,TGTGCCAGCAGTTACTCGAGTAGCGGGGCCCAAGAGACCCAGTACTTC
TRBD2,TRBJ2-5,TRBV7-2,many,CASSLRSSGGAFEETQYF,TGTGCCAGCAGCTTAAGGTCTAGCGGGGGGGCCTTTGAAGAGACCCAGTACTTC
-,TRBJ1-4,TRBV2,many,CASRAQGKEDEKLFF,TGTGCCAGCAGGGCCCAGGGAAAAGAGGATGAAAAACTGTTTTTT
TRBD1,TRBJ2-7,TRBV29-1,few,CSAGQGDEQYF,TGCAGCGCCGGACAGGGCGACGAGCAGTACTTC
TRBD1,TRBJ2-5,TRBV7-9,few,CASSYVQGLEETQYF,TGTGCCAGCAGCTACGTACAGGGGCTAGAAGAGACCCAGTACTTC
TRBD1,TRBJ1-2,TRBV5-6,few,CASSFGQGGVLTRGYTF,TGTGCCAGCAGCTTCGGACAGGGGGGGGTCCTAACTAGGGGCTACACCTTC
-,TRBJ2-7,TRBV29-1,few,CSVGGRAYEQYF,TGCAGCGTTGGGGGCAGGGCCTACGAGCAGTACTTC
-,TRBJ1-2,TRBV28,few,CASSLRRTFYTF,TGTGCCAGCAGTTTAAGGAGGACCTTCTACACCTTC
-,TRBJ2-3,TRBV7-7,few,CASSLFEGATTDTQYF,TGTGCCAGCAGCTTATTTGAGGGAGCGACCACAGATACGCAGTATTTT
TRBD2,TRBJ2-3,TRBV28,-,CASRGSGSYTDTQYF,TGTGCCAGCAGGGGTAGCGGGAGTTACACAGATACGCAGTATTTT
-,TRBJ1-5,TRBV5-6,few,CASSLGGHDQPQHF,TGTGCCAGCAGCCTGGGGGGGCACGATCAGCCCCAGCATTTT
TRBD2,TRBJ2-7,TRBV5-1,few,CASSISGEGPYEQYF,TGCGCCAGCAGCATAAGCGGGGAAGGACCCTACGAGCAGTACTTC
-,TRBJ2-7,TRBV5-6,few,CASARTANLEQYF,TGTGCCAGCGCTCGGACAGCCAACCTCGAGCAGTACTTC
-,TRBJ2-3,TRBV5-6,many,CASIEGGAVDTQYF,TGTGCCAGCATCGAGGGGGGGGCTGTGGATACGCAGTATTTT
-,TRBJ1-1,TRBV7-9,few,CASSRQSEAFF,TGTGCCAGCAGCAGACAGTCTGAAGCTTTCTTT
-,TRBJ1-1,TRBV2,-,CASEWFAEAFF,TGTGCCAGCGAGTGGTTCGCTGAAGCTTTCTTT
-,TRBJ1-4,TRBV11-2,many,CASSRDGRTNEKLFF,TGTGCCAGCAGCAGAGATGGGCGCACTAATGAAAAACTGTTTTTT
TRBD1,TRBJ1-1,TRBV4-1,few,CASSLGQGTTEAFF,TGCGCCAGCAGCCTCGGACAGGGTACCACTGAAGCTTTCTTT
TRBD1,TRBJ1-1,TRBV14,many,CASSRLDRGWTEAFF,TGTGCCAGCAGCCGCCTAGACAGGGGTTGGACTGAAGCTTTCTTT
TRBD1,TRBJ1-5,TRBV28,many,CASSARQGVGTQPQHF,TGTGCCAGCAGTGCACGACAGGGCGTAGGTACTCAGCCCCAGCATTTT
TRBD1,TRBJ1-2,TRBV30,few,CAWRGQLGYTF,TGTGCCTGGAGGGGACAGCTGGGCTACACCTTC
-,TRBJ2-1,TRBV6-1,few,CASRQYNEQFF,TGTGCCAGTAGACAGTACAATGAGCAGTTCTTC
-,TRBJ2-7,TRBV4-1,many,CASSQVAGLGEQYF,TGCGCCAGCAGCCAAGTCGCAGGTCTTGGGGAGCAGTACTTC
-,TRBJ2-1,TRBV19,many,CASSRGRGSYNEQFF,TGTGCCAGTTCTCGGGGTCGGGGCTCCTACAATGAGCAGTTCTTC
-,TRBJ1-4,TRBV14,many,CASSLKRGINEKLFF,TGTGCCAGCAGCCTCAAGCGGGGAATTAATGAAAAACTGTTTTTT
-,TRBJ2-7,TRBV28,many,CASMTTYIHEQYF,TGTGCCAGCATGACGACATACATCCACGAGCAGTACTTC
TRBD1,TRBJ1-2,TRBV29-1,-,CSVSDRGMRGYTF,TGCAGCGTTTCGGACAGGGGAATGCGGGGCTACACCTTC
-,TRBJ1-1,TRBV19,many,CASRAQGAEAFF,TGTGCCAGTAGGGCCCAGGGTGCTGAAGCTTTCTTT
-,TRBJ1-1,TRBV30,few,CAWSPIMNTEAFF,TGTGCCTGGAGTCCTATAATGAACACTGAAGCTTTCTTT
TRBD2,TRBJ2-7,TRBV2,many,CASSRGGDGSYEQYF,TGTGCCAGCAGCCGCGGGGGGGACGGATCCTACGAGCAGTACTTC
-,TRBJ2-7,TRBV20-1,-,CSARSSYEQYF,TGCAGTGCTAGGAGCTCCTACGAGCAGTACTTC
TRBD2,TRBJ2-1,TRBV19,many,CASSILAGGPGEQFF,TGTGCCAGTAGTATCCTAGCGGGAGGGCCGGGTGAGCAGTTCTTC
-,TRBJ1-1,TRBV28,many,CASSLPSSGSTAAEAFF,TGTGCCAGCAGTTTACCCAGTTCAGGGTCGACCGCAGCTGAAGCTTTCTTT
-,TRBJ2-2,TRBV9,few,CASSVGPGEVELFF,TGTGCCAGCAGCGTAGGCCCCGGTGAAGTGGAGCTGTTTTTT
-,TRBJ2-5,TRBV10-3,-,CATLPGGREAQYF,TGTGCCACCCTACCCGGGGGGCGAGAGGCCCAGTACTTC
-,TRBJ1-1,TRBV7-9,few,CASSLTQATEAFF,TGTGCCAGCAGCTTAACCCAAGCGACTGAAGCTTTCTTT
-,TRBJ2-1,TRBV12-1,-,CASSFETGVEQFF,TGTGCCAGCAGCTTCGAGACAGGGGTTGAGCAGTTCTTC
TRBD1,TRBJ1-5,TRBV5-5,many,CASSRDRDQPQHF,TGTGCCAGCAGCAGGGACAGGGATCAGCCCCAGCATTTT
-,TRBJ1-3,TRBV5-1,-,CASSLPNRSSSGNTIYF,TGCGCCAGCAGCCTACCTAACAGGAGTTCCTCTGGAAACACCATATATTTT
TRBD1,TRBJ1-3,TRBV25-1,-,CASSRTGGQNTIYF,TGTGCCAGCAGTCGGACAGGGGGCCAAAACACCATATATTTT
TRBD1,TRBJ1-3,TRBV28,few,CASSPIDRVKNTIYF,TGTGCCAGCAGTCCTATCGACAGGGTTAAAAACACCATATATTTT
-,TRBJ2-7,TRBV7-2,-,CASSPRDSFSYEQYF,TGTGCCAGCAGCCCCCGGGACTCTTTCTCCTACGAGCAGTACTTC
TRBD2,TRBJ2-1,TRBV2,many,CASRELAGGPDEQFF,TGTGCCAGCAGGGAGCTAGCGGGAGGGCCCGATGAGCAGTTCTTC
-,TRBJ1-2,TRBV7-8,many,CASSPPDSTNYGYTF,TGTGCCAGCAGCCCGCCGGACAGCACTAACTATGGCTACACCTTC